This TCR beta chain was profiled in a study of memory CD4+ T cells and cytomegalovirus serostatus. Study details: Healthy Belgian adult donors included several CMV-positive and around 25 CMV-negative people.

Single viable CD3+CD4+CD8-CD45RO+ cells were sorted as the memory CD4+ T cells. CMV serostatus came from serum IgG against pp150, pp28, p38, p52. Positive selection with CD4 microbeads enriched total CD4+ T cells. Trimming cost V 6 bases and J 3 bases, with 8 bases left between them. This CDR3 has 11 residues. CDR1 and CDR2 (germline): DFQATT, SNEGSKA (reference sequence). Data came from immunoSEQ multiplex PCR; TCRdb stores just in-frame clones and leaves some out. This table has 80,000 or so clones, just under 80% appearing once. The TCR sequence derives from an adult in good health and CMV-seropositive. The sample was memory CD4+ T cells from blood. The chain uses TRBV20-1 and TRBJ2-5; D assignment may be TRBD1 or TRBD2 (6 bases each). CDR3 nucleotide sequence: TGCAGTGCAAGGGGGGAAGAGACCCAGTACTTC. Protein: CSARGEETQYF.